Following are 32 T cell receptor beta chains from one sample sequenced in a study of cytotoxic CD8 clonotypes in ibrutinib-treated CLL (dated by TCRdb to the early 2020s). The time point label here, explained by the study, means: roughly 2 years on ibrutinib. Receptors were amplified or captured by the immunoSEQ multiplex PCR assay. The table was pulled from immuneACCESS by TCRdb, which kept in-frame rearrangements only. Such tables lose some clones; where checked, under half of the loss comes from unresolved V genes, and the rest has no known cause. A total of 150,000 or so clones appear in this sample, around 80% of them only once. The ten largest make up around 4.5% of the sample. The input for sequencing was PBMCs, taken after 24 months of ibrutinib treatment. All receptors come from a human donor with chronic lymphocytic leukemia.

This clone has a single count. This chain connects TRBV2 to TRBJ2-1; no clear D gene. V was cut by 3 bases and J by 10 bases, with 10 bases left in between. Germline CDR1 SNHLY, CDR2 FYNNEI. This CDR3 spans 12 amino acids. The CDR3 here is CASSEAAREQFF. CDR3 nucleotide sequence: TGTGCCAGCAGTGAGGCCGCCAGGGAGCAGTTCTTC.

The V gene is TRBV28, the J gene TRBJ2-2, with a possible D match to TRBD2 (5 bases). Germline V lookup: CDR1 MDHEN, CDR2 SYDVKM. V lost 6 bases and J lost 0, with 14 bases in between. The CDR3 spans 16 residues. This chain's CDR3 is CASRPRSGTNTGELFF. The CDR3 nucleotides are TGTGCCAGCAGACCCCGGAGCGGTACGAACACCGGGGAGCTGTTTTTT.

The gene calls are TRBV5-1 and TRBJ1-2, with 7 bases matching TRBD1. The CDR3 has 13 residues. V lost 1 base to trimming and J lost 6 bases; unmatched junction nucleotides: 3. Germline CDR1 reads SGHRS; CDR2 reads YFSETQ. The CDR3 protein is CASSLPGTDGYTF. CDR3 nucleotide sequence: TGCGCCAGCAGCTTGCCCGGGACAGATGGCTACACCTTC.

The chain is built from TRBV6-1 and TRBJ1-2; TRBD1 aligns across 7 bases. J gave up 3 bases and V 0 bases, and 1 base lay outside the gene matches. This CDR3 has 14 amino acids. Germline V gene lookup returns CDR1 MNHNS and CDR2 SASEGT. CDR3 DNA: TGTGCCAGCAGTGAAGCAGGGGGCTACTATGGCTACACCTTC. Amino acid sequence: CASSEAGGYYGYTF.

This clone turned up a few times. The rearrangement joins TRBV5-1 to TRBJ2-7; 9 bases line up with TRBD1. V was clipped by 0 bases and J by 3 bases; unmatched bases: 13. Germline lookup yields CDR1 SGHRS and CDR2 YFSETQ. The CDR3 spans 18 residues. CDR3 bases: TGCGCCAGCAGCTTGGTGGGGACAGGGAGAGCAGGAGGCTACGAGCAGTACTTC. As protein: CASSLVGTGRAGGYEQYF.

The chain has TRBV4-3 and TRBJ1-5; a possible D gene is TRBD1 (6 bases). The CDR3 spans 15 residues. Germline CDR1 and CDR2: LGHNA and YSLEER. Trimming shortened V by 0 bases and J by 2 bases, and 8 bases separated the two germline ends. CDR3 region: CASSQDEGGNQPQHF. The CDR3 coding sequence is TGCGCCAGCAGCCAAGATGAGGGGGGCAATCAGCCCCAGCATTTT.

The V and J genes are TRBV5-6 and TRBJ2-1; D remains ambiguous. CDR1 is SGHDT, CDR2 YYEEEE, per germline. V was pared by 0 bases and J by 5 bases, with 12 bases between. The length of the CDR3 is 15 residues. CDR3 region: CASSLGRRYDNEQFF. In nucleotides, the CDR3 is TGTGCCAGCAGCTTGGGGCGTAGATACGACAATGAGCAGTTCTTC.

CDR3 nucleotide sequence: TGTGCCAGCTCAATCTACGGGACAGGGGAGTATGGCTACACCTTC. This gives the protein CASSIYGTGEYGYTF. The chain carries TRBV18 and TRBJ1-2; 10 positions match TRBD1. The V and J ends lost 5 bases and 5 bases, in that order; junction bases with no gene match: 8. The CDR3 length is 15 residues. Germline V CDR1 and CDR2: KGHSH, LQKENI.

The chain carries TRBV4-2 and TRBJ2-7, with 11 bases matching TRBD2. Germline V CDR1 and CDR2: LGHNA, YNFKEQ. J lost 2 bases, V lost 2 bases, and 11 bases had no gene match. The CDR3 contains 18 residues. For the CDR3, the DNA is TGTGCCAGCAGCCAACAGGCCGGGACTAGCGGTACACCCTACGAGCAGTACTTC. Translated: CASSQQAGTSGTPYEQYF.

The genes are TRBV7-9 and TRBJ2-3, with a weak D call TRBD2 (6 bases). This CDR3 has 15 residues. V shed 3 bases and J shed 2 bases, with 12 bases lying between them. Germline loops: CDR1 SEHNR, CDR2 FQNEAQ (reference sequence). CDR3 sequence (DNA): TGTGCCAGCAGCTTGGCGCGGGGCCCCACAGATACGCAGTATTTT. Encoded protein: CASSLARGPTDTQYF.

The chain employs TRBV5-1 and TRBJ2-7; D not certain. Germline-derived CDR1 and CDR2 are SGHRS and YFSETQ. The germline V and J ends were trimmed by 4 bases and 3 bases, with 14 bases remaining between them. This CDR3 is built from 14 residues. This chain's CDR3 is CASSRVGSGYEQYF. Written as DNA, the CDR3 is TGCGCCAGCAGCCGTGTGGGATCGGGCTACGAGCAGTACTTC.

Comments on this clone: One junction end does not reproduce the germline sequence, and a read error may be involved. The rearrangement links TRBV7-7 to TRBJ1-4; TRBD1 matches 9 bases. The CDR3 consists of 15 residues. Germline V gene lookup returns CDR1 SSHAT and CDR2 FNYEAQ (reference sequence). This CDR3 is CASSLGTGRNEKLFF. In nucleotides, the CDR3 is TGTGCTAGCAGCCTGGGGACAGGGCGAAATGAAAAACTGTTTTTT.

The rearrangement uses TRBV5-1 and TRBJ2-2; TRBD2 is a possible D gene (6 bases). The CDR3 sequence is 15 residues long. Germline CDR1 SGHRS, CDR2 YFSETQ. Trimming removed 0 bases at V and 5 bases at J, with 11 bases between. Here the CDR3 reads CASSLVAVSTGELFF. Written as DNA, the CDR3 is TGCGCCAGCAGCTTGGTAGCGGTCTCTACCGGGGAGCTGTTTTTT.

This sequence joins TRBV19 and TRBJ2-1; 7 bases are a match to TRBD1. The germline V gene encodes CDR1 LNHDA and CDR2 SQIVND (reference sequence). The CDR3 is made up of 15 amino acids. V trimming: 6 bases; J trimming: 9 bases; junction bases outside the gene matches: 14. The CDR3, as DNA: TGTGCCAGTAGACGGGGAACAGGGGCGCTGGGTGAGCAGTTCTTC. It translates to CASRRGTGALGEQFF.

The chain recombines TRBV7-3 with TRBJ2-1, with TRBD2 identical over 8 bases. This CDR3 is built from 17 residues. Germline V gene lookup returns CDR1 SGHTA and CDR2 FQGTGA. The trim removed 5 bases at V and 3 bases at J, leaving 12 bases unmatched. CDR3 nucleotides: TGTGCCAGCAGCCCCCGCCTAACCAGCGGGGGCTACAATGAGCAGTTCTTC. It yields the protein CASSPRLTSGGYNEQFF.

This chain uses TRBV6-5 with TRBJ1-2, with 7 bases matching TRBD1. Germline trimming cut 6 bases from V and 3 bases from J; bases unmatched to any gene: 10. Germline loops: CDR1 MNHEY, CDR2 SVGAGI. This CDR3 is 15 amino acids long. CDR3 in amino acids: CASSPRAGGHYGYTF. Here the CDR3 DNA reads TGTGCCAGCAGCCCTAGGGCAGGGGGACACTATGGCTACACCTTC.

The chain combines TRBV25-1 with TRBJ1-1, with D unresolved. Germline V CDR1 and CDR2: MGHDK, SYGVNS. This CDR3 is 13 amino acids long. Deletions cut 6 bases from V and 1 base from J, with 9 bases between. The CDR3 DNA follows: TGTGCCAGCAGAGTAGGAGGGAACACTGAAGCTTTCTTT. Amino acids: CASRVGGNTEAFF.

The chain's CDR3 is CASSFSRGGQPQHF. CDR3 in DNA: TGCGCCAGCAGCTTCAGCAGGGGGGGTCAGCCCCAGCATTTT. The rearrangement uses TRBV5-1 and TRBJ1-5, with TRBD1 identical over 7 bases. Per the germline V gene, CDR1 is SGHRS and CDR2 is YFSETQ. V lost 2 bases, J lost 6 bases, and 5 bases stayed unmatched. There are 14 residues in the CDR3. Drawing the rest from reference TRBV5-1 and TRBJ1-5, the complete variable domain is KAGVTQTPRYLIKTRGQQVTLSCSPISGHRSVSWYQQTPGQGLQFLFEYFSETQRNKGNFPGRFSGRQFSNSRSEMNVSTLELGDSALYLCASSFSRGGQPQHFGDGTRLSIL.

In its sample, this clone was seen a few times. This chain links TRBV7-8 with TRBJ2-7; unclear D gene. Germline V gives CDR1 SGHVS, CDR2 FQNEAQ. Trimming left V 3 bases short and J 2 bases short, with 11 bases between. The CDR3 totals 14 residues. The CDR3 loop is CASSFGSPPYEQYF. CDR3 DNA sequence: TGTGCCAGCAGCTTCGGCAGCCCCCCCTACGAGCAGTACTTC.

The CDR3 region has the DNA TGTGCCAGCAGCCCACAAGCGAGATCACCCCTCCACTTT. This codes for CASSPQARSPLHF. The chain links TRBV6-5 to TRBJ1-6, with no clear D. The CDR3 loop spans 13 amino acids. Trimming cost V 6 bases and J 10 bases, with 13 bases left between them. Germline V gene lookup returns CDR1 MNHEY and CDR2 SVGAGI.

The chain couples TRBV7-8 to TRBJ2-3; D unresolved. V lost 7 bases to trimming and J lost 1 base, with 12 bases between them. The CDR3 covers 14 residues. CDR1 and CDR2 (germline): SGHVS, FQNEAQ. CDR3 nucleotide sequence: TGTGCCAGCACAAAACGGTGGGGCACAGATACGCAGTATTTT. The encoded protein is CASTKRWGTDTQYF.

This sequence joins TRBV7-3 and TRBJ2-1, with D possibly TRBD1 on 6 matching bases. Germline V gene sequence: CDR1 SGHTA, CDR2 FQGTGA. V lost 5 bases, J lost 9 bases, and 11 bases lay in between. The length of the CDR3 is 12 residues. The CDR3 DNA is TGTGCCAGCAGCGACACAGGGAGTGAGCAGTTCTTC. This gives the protein CASSDTGSEQFF.

The J gene is TRBJ2-3, the V gene TRBV14, with D possibly matching TRBD2 (6 bases). Germline assignment: CDR1 SGHDN and CDR2 FVKESK. The CDR3 is made up of 14 amino acids. The V end lost 3 bases, the J end lost 2 bases, and 9 bases lay between the germline ends. CDR3 loop: CASSQRGSTDTQYF. DNA for the CDR3: TGTGCCAGCAGCCAGCGGGGTTCCACAGATACGCAGTATTTT.

V is TRBV14 and J is TRBJ1-5; D remains ambiguous. The ends were cut back, 0 bases at V and 4 bases at J, with 4 bases in the middle. The germline CDR1 and CDR2 sequences are SGHDN and FVKESK. The CDR3 covers 13 residues. The CDR3 DNA is TGTGCCAGCAGCCAAGAAAGGAATCAGCCCCAGCATTTT. As protein: CASSQERNQPQHF.

The gene calls are TRBV28 and TRBJ2-3, with D perhaps TRBD2 (6 bases). Germline lookup yields CDR1 MDHEN and CDR2 SYDVKM. The length of the CDR3 is 12 residues. Between the trimmed V and J ends, which lost 11 bases and 8 bases, there was a span of 17 bases. CDR3 nucleotides: TGTGCCGGAGGGCCGGGGACTGTTACGCAGTATTTT. This translates into CAGGPGTVTQYF.

The J gene is TRBJ1-1, the V gene TRBV30; maybe TRBD1 (5 bases). The CDR3 runs 14 residues. Germline lookup yields CDR1 GTSNPN and CDR2 SVGIG (reference sequence). V lost 4 bases to trimming and J lost 0 bases, with 12 bases between them. CDR3 in DNA: TGTGCCTGGAAAGAGGGGCTGATGAACACTGAAGCTTTCTTT. This sequence encodes CAWKEGLMNTEAFF.

This chain uses TRBV18 with TRBJ1-5; D not resolved. Germline V lookup: CDR1 KGHSH, CDR2 LQKENI. V shed 0 bases and J shed 3 bases, with 6 bases lying between them. The CDR3 runs to 14 residues. The CDR3 DNA reads TGTGCCAGCTCACCACCAGGGAACAATCAGCCCCAGCATTTT. It yields the protein CASSPPGNNQPQHF.

The chain couples TRBV7-2 to TRBJ2-7; D gene uncertain. The germline CDR1 and CDR2 sequences are SGHTA and FQGNSA. With 3 bases removed from V and 7 bases from J, the gap between germline ends came to 10 bases. The CDR3 runs 12 residues. The CDR3 DNA follows: TGTGCCAGCAGCTTTAACCAGAAAGAGCAGTACTTC. It is translated as CASSFNQKEQYF.

This clone appeared a single time. The V gene is TRBV6-5, the J gene TRBJ1-5, with 8 bases fitting TRBD1. The CDR3 totals 15 residues. CDR1 is MNHEY and CDR2 is SVGAGI in the germline V gene. The ends lost 0 bases at V and 6 bases at J; junction bases unmatched: 4. This CDR3 is CASSYSQGGSQPQHF. CDR3 DNA sequence: TGTGCCAGCAGTTACTCACAGGGGGGTTCTCAGCCCCAGCATTTT.

J is TRBJ1-1 and V is TRBV7-2, with D unclear. The CDR3 has 15 amino acids. V lost 5 bases to trimming and J lost 1 base, with 14 bases between them. CDR1 SGHTA and CDR2 FQGNSA come from the germline V gene. In DNA form, the CDR3 reads TGTGCCAGCAGCCCCCGAGCGGGAAAGAACACTGAAGCTTTCTTT. Its translation is CASSPRAGKNTEAFF.

The rearrangement links TRBV7-2 to TRBJ1-1; 7 bases line up with TRBD1. Looked up from germline, CDR1 is SGHTA and CDR2 is FQGNSA. Trimming cost V 1 base and J 2 bases; bases outside gene matches: 4. This CDR3 is built from 15 residues. The CDR3 loop reads CASSLVGTENTEAFF. As DNA, the CDR3 is TGTGCCAGCAGCTTAGTTGGGACAGAAAACACTGAAGCTTTCTTT.

This chain joins TRBV19 and TRBJ1-2; D gene uncertain. The CDR3 is 11 amino acids. Trimming removed 9 bases from V and 8 bases from J, with 13 bases in between. Germline V gene data show CDR1 as LNHDA and CDR2 as SQIVND (reference sequence). CDR3 DNA: TGTGCCAGCACGGATTTTAGAGGCTACACCTTC. Its translation is CASTDFRGYTF.